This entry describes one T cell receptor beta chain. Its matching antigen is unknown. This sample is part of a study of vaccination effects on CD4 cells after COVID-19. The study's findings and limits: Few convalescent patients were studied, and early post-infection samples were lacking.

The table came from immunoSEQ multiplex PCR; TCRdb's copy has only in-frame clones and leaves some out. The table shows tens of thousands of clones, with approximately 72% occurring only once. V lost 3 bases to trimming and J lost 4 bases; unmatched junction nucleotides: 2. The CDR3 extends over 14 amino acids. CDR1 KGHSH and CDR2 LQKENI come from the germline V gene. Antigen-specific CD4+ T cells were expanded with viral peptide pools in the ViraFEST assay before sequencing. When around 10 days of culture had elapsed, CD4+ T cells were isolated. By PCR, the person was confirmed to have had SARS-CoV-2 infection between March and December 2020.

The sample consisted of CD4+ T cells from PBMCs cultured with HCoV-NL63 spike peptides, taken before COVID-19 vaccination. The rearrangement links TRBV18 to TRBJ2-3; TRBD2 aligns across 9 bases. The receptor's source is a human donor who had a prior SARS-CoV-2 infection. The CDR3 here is CASSPGLASDTQYF. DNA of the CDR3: TGTGCCAGCTCACCGGGACTAGCTTCAGATACGCAGTATTTT.